This T cell receptor (beta chain) was captured in a study of shared clonotypes between healthy human individuals. Using immunoSEQ multiplex PCR, the repertoire was profiled, and TCRdb retains in-frame clones only, with some absent. The sample carries some 630,000 clones, about three quarters recorded once. The CDR3 has 16 residues. Germline V gene sequence: CDR1 LNHDA, CDR2 SQIVND (reference sequence). The J segment lost 4 bases and the V segment lost 5 bases, leaving 6 bases of the junction unmatched. The chain links TRBV19 to TRBJ2-3, with TRBD2 matching 13 bases. The sequencing sample was made of memory CD4+ T cells sorted from blood. Subset indicated: CD45RA-negative fraction. This sequence was found in a woman between 25 and 40 years old in good health. This CDR3 is CASSPGLAGVADTQYF. Here the CDR3 DNA reads TGTGCCAGTAGTCCCGGACTAGCGGGAGTCGCAGATACGCAGTATTTT. Looking up the rest from reference TRBV19 and TRBJ2-3 gives the full variable domain: DGGITQSPKYLFRKEGQNVTLSCEQNLNHDAMYWYRQDPGQGLRLIYYSQIVNDFQKGDIAEGYSVSREKKESFPLTVTSAQKNPTAFYLCASSPGLAGVADTQYFGPGTRLTVL.